This is a list of T cell receptor beta chains from one sample in a study of CD8+ T cells in alopecia areata. Libraries were prepared by immunoSEQ multiplex PCR; TCRdb keeps only in-frame clonotypes and omits some of them. The sample yields about 190,000 clones, roughly three fifths seen once. Sample: CD4+ T cells sorted from blood, taken at week 4, from a patient treated with tofacitinib. These receptor sequences come from a human donor with alopecia areata. CDR3s include the opening cysteine and the closing phenylalanine or tryptophan. D genes are given only for firm matches. Clone size is stated in some rows and not others, as once, few, many or a class when expanded.

D gene: NA
clone size: NA
CDR3 length: 16
V gene: TRBV5-1
J gene: TRBJ2-5
CDR3 DNA: TGCGCCAGCAGCCGGAGTAGTGGGGTACGGAGAGAGACCCAGTACTTC
CDR3 protein: CASSRSSGVRRETQYF

D gene: NA
clone size: NA
CDR3 length: 13
V gene: TRBV7-9
J gene: TRBJ1-1
CDR3 DNA: TGTGCCAGCAGCCGAGGGGGTAACACTGAAGCTTTCTTT
CDR3 protein: CASSRGGNTEAFF

D gene: TRBD1
clone size: NA
CDR3 length: 16
V gene: TRBV5-1
J gene: TRBJ2-5
CDR3 DNA: TGCGCCAGCAGCTTGAGGGGACAGGGGGGCCTGGAGACCCAGTACTTC
CDR3 protein: CASSLRGQGGLETQYF

D gene: TRBD1
clone size: few
CDR3 length: 13
V gene: TRBV29-1
J gene: TRBJ1-1
CDR3 DNA: TGCAGCGTTCTTCCCTCGGGACAGCTTGAAGCTTTCTTT
CDR3 protein: CSVLPSGQLEAFF

D gene: NA
clone size: NA
CDR3 length: 13
V gene: TRBV10-3
J gene: TRBJ1-5
CDR3 DNA: TGTGCCATTGGCCAGGGTGGCAATCAGCCCCAGCATTTT
CDR3 protein: CAIGQGGNQPQHF

D gene: NA
clone size: few
CDR3 length: 15
V gene: TRBV30
J gene: TRBJ1-5
CDR3 DNA: TGTGCCTGGAGTGTATCGGGCAACCCGAATCAGCCCCAGCATTTT
CDR3 protein: CAWSVSGNPNQPQHF

D gene: TRBD2
clone size: NA
CDR3 length: 14
V gene: TRBV10-3
J gene: TRBJ2-7
CDR3 DNA: TGTGCCATCGCACTCGGACTAGCGGGAGGCGAGCAGTACTTC
CDR3 protein: CAIALGLAGGEQYF

D gene: TRBD1
clone size: NA
CDR3 length: 16
V gene: TRBV18
J gene: TRBJ2-7
CDR3 DNA: TGTGCCAGCTCACCACCGCGGGCAGGGGGTTTCTACGAGCAGTACTTC
CDR3 protein: CASSPPRAGGFYEQYF

D gene: NA
clone size: few
CDR3 length: 17
V gene: TRBV5-1
J gene: TRBJ2-6
CDR3 DNA: TGCGCCAGCAGCTTGGGACAGGATAGCTCTGGGGCCAACGTCCTGACTTTC
CDR3 protein: CASSLGQDSSGANVLTF

D gene: TRBD1
clone size: NA
CDR3 length: 15
V gene: TRBV5-1
J gene: TRBJ2-7
CDR3 DNA: TGCGCCAGCAGCTTTCCGGGACAGGGCGGATACGAGCAGTACTTC
CDR3 protein: CASSFPGQGGYEQYF

D gene: TRBD2
clone size: NA
CDR3 length: 16
V gene: TRBV25-1
J gene: TRBJ2-2
CDR3 DNA: TGTGCCAGCAGTGAAGAAGCTAGCGGGAATATCGGGGAGCTGTTTTTT
CDR3 protein: CASSEEASGNIGELFF

D gene: TRBD2
clone size: NA
CDR3 length: 14
V gene: TRBV5-1
J gene: TRBJ2-5
CDR3 DNA: TGCGCCAGCAGCTGGGGGGGGACCCAAGAGACCCAGTACTTC
CDR3 protein: CASSWGGTQETQYF

D gene: NA
clone size: few
CDR3 length: 14
V gene: TRBV29-1
J gene: TRBJ2-6
CDR3 DNA: TGCAGCGTTGACGGAGGGTCTGGGGCCAACGTCCTGACTTTC
CDR3 protein: CSVDGGSGANVLTF

D gene: NA
clone size: NA
CDR3 length: 14
V gene: TRBV30
J gene: TRBJ2-2
CDR3 DNA: TGTGCCTGGAGGCCTACAGGGTACACCGGGGAGCTGTTTTTT
CDR3 protein: CAWRPTGYTGELFF

D gene: TRBD1
clone size: NA
CDR3 length: 15
V gene: TRBV7-9
J gene: TRBJ1-2
CDR3 DNA: TGTGCCAGCAGCTACCGTGCCGGGACAGGGGATGGCTACACCTTC
CDR3 protein: CASSYRAGTGDGYTF

D gene: NA
clone size: NA
CDR3 length: 13
V gene: TRBV6-6
J gene: TRBJ2-3
CDR3 DNA: TGTGCCAGCAGTCGCAACCGCACAGATACGCAGTATTTT
CDR3 protein: CASSRNRTDTQYF

D gene: NA
clone size: NA
CDR3 length: 14
V gene: TRBV5-5
J gene: TRBJ1-1
CDR3 DNA: TGTGCCAGCAGCTCTGAGGGACTGAACACTGAAGCTTTCTTT
CDR3 protein: CASSSEGLNTEAFF

D gene: NA
clone size: NA
CDR3 length: 13
V gene: TRBV19
J gene: TRBJ2-1
CDR3 DNA: TGTGCCAGTATGTTAGACAGACAAAATGAGCAGTTCTTC
CDR3 protein: CASMLDRQNEQFF

D gene: NA
clone size: NA
CDR3 length: 15
V gene: TRBV4-1
J gene: TRBJ2-5
CDR3 DNA: TGCGCCAGCAGCCAAGATGGGATCCGGGGCGAGACCCAGTACTTC
CDR3 protein: CASSQDGIRGETQYF

D gene: NA
clone size: NA
CDR3 length: 12
V gene: TRBV19
J gene: TRBJ1-2
CDR3 DNA: TGTGCCAGTAGTTCAAGTATCTATGGCTACACCTTC
CDR3 protein: CASSSSIYGYTF

D gene: NA
clone size: few
CDR3 length: 11
V gene: TRBV29-1
J gene: TRBJ2-3
CDR3 DNA: TGCAGCGGTGTAGGCACAGATACGCAGTATTTT
CDR3 protein: CSGVGTDTQYF

D gene: TRBD2
clone size: NA
CDR3 length: 16
V gene: TRBV5-1
J gene: TRBJ2-1
CDR3 DNA: TGCGCCAGCAGCTTGACTAGCGGGAGGGTCTACAATGAGCAGTTCTTC
CDR3 protein: CASSLTSGRVYNEQFF

D gene: TRBD2
clone size: NA
CDR3 length: 14
V gene: TRBV7-3
J gene: TRBJ2-2
CDR3 DNA: TGTGCCAGCAGCTTGTCCCGGGGGGCCGGGGAGCTGTTTTTT
CDR3 protein: CASSLSRGAGELFF

D gene: TRBD1
clone size: NA
CDR3 length: 13
V gene: TRBV30
J gene: TRBJ1-1
CDR3 DNA: TGTGCCTGGAGCCTAGGACAGGGGGCGAAAGCTTTCTTT
CDR3 protein: CAWSLGQGAKAFF

D gene: NA
clone size: NA
CDR3 length: 16
V gene: TRBV7-8
J gene: TRBJ2-4
CDR3 DNA: TGTGCCAGCAGCTTAGGCCTAACCCTAGCCAAAAACATTCAGTACTTC
CDR3 protein: CASSLGLTLAKNIQYF

D gene: NA
clone size: once
CDR3 length: 14
V gene: TRBV30
J gene: TRBJ1-2
CDR3 DNA: TGTGCCTGGAACCGAGGCCTGGGAAACTATGGCTACACCTTC
CDR3 protein: CAWNRGLGNYGYTF

D gene: NA
clone size: few
CDR3 length: 9
V gene: TRBV29-1
J gene: TRBJ2-5
CDR3 DNA: TGCAGCGCCGGAGAGACCCAGTACTTC
CDR3 protein: CSAGETQYF

D gene: NA
clone size: NA
CDR3 length: 16
V gene: TRBV4-1
J gene: TRBJ2-3
CDR3 DNA: TGCGCCAGCAGCCAAGATATGGACAGAAGCACAGATACGCAGTATTTT
CDR3 protein: CASSQDMDRSTDTQYF

D gene: NA
clone size: NA
CDR3 length: 15
V gene: TRBV27
J gene: TRBJ2-6
CDR3 DNA: TGTGCCAGCCAGCGGAGAGGCGCTGGGGCCAACGTCCTGACTTTC
CDR3 protein: CASQRRGAGANVLTF

D gene: NA
clone size: once
CDR3 length: 14
V gene: TRBV14
J gene: TRBJ2-6
CDR3 DNA: TGTGCCAGCAGCCAGGGTTCTGGGGCCAACGTCCTGACTTTC
CDR3 protein: CASSQGSGANVLTF

D gene: NA
clone size: few
CDR3 length: 14
V gene: TRBV2
J gene: TRBJ2-1
CDR3 DNA: TGTGCCAGCAGTGAGCTAACGGGTAGAGGAGAGCAGTTCTTC
CDR3 protein: CASSELTGRGEQFF

D gene: NA
clone size: few
CDR3 length: 12
V gene: TRBV29-1
J gene: TRBJ2-5
CDR3 DNA: TGCAGAGCCGGGGGGCCCCAAGAGACCCAGTACTTC
CDR3 protein: CRAGGPQETQYF

D gene: TRBD2
clone size: NA
CDR3 length: 14
V gene: TRBV7-6
J gene: TRBJ2-7
CDR3 DNA: TGTGCCAGCAGCATTAGCGGGAGGGTAGACGAGCAGTACTTC
CDR3 protein: CASSISGRVDEQYF

D gene: TRBD1
clone size: NA
CDR3 length: 16
V gene: TRBV15
J gene: TRBJ2-7
CDR3 DNA: TGTGCCACCAGCAGAGATATGTTACAGGGGATTCGAGAGCAGTACTTC
CDR3 protein: CATSRDMLQGIREQYF

D gene: TRBD2
clone size: NA
CDR3 length: 15
V gene: TRBV29-1
J gene: TRBJ2-3
CDR3 DNA: TGCAGCGTCACTGGACTAGCGGGAGGCACAGATACGCAGTATTTT
CDR3 protein: CSVTGLAGGTDTQYF

D gene: TRBD2
clone size: NA
CDR3 length: 15
V gene: TRBV5-1
J gene: TRBJ2-7
CDR3 DNA: TGCGCCAGCAGCGTGGGACTAGCGGGGTCCTACGAGCAGTACTTC
CDR3 protein: CASSVGLAGSYEQYF

D gene: TRBD1
clone size: NA
CDR3 length: 18
V gene: TRBV15
J gene: TRBJ2-1
CDR3 DNA: TGTGCCACCAGCAGAGATAGGAAGGGACAGACCTCCTACAATGAGCAGTTCTTC
CDR3 protein: CATSRDRKGQTSYNEQFF

D gene: NA
clone size: NA
CDR3 length: 15
V gene: TRBV4-2
J gene: TRBJ2-7
CDR3 DNA: TGTGCCAGCAGCCAAGATTTGGTAGCTGGCAACGAGCAGTACTTC
CDR3 protein: CASSQDLVAGNEQYF

D gene: NA
clone size: NA
CDR3 length: 13
V gene: TRBV18
J gene: TRBJ1-1
CDR3 DNA: TGTGCCAGCTCACCAAGGGAGAACACTGAAGCTTTCTTT
CDR3 protein: CASSPRENTEAFF

D gene: NA
clone size: NA
CDR3 length: 15
V gene: TRBV14
J gene: TRBJ1-4
CDR3 DNA: TGTGCCAGCAGCCTCACTCTTTTAGGAGGAGAAAAACTGTTTTTT
CDR3 protein: CASSLTLLGGEKLFF

D gene: NA
clone size: NA
CDR3 length: 14
V gene: TRBV19
J gene: TRBJ1-5
CDR3 DNA: TGTGCCAGTAGTATGGTAGGAGGTGGACAGCCCCAGCATTTT
CDR3 protein: CASSMVGGGQPQHF

D gene: NA
clone size: NA
CDR3 length: 13
V gene: TRBV7-9
J gene: TRBJ2-1
CDR3 DNA: TGTGCCAGCAGAACAGGAGAAGACAATGAGCAGTTCTTC
CDR3 protein: CASRTGEDNEQFF

D gene: TRBD2
clone size: NA
CDR3 length: 15
V gene: TRBV25-1
J gene: TRBJ2-1
CDR3 DNA: TGTGCCAGCAGTGTTCCGGGACTAGTCCTCAATGAGCAGTTCTTC
CDR3 protein: CASSVPGLVLNEQFF